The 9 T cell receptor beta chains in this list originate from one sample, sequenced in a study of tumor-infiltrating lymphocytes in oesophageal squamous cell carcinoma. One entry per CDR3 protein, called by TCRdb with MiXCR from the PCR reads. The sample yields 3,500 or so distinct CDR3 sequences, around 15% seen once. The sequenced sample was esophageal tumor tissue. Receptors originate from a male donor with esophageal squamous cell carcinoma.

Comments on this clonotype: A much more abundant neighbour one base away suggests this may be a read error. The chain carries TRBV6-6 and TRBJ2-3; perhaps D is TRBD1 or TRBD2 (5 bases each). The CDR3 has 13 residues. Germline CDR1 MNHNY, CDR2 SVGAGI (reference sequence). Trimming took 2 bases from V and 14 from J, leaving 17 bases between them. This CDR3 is CASSYQDTGELYF. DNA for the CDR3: TGTGCCAGCAGTTACCAGGACACCGGGGAGCTGTATTTT.

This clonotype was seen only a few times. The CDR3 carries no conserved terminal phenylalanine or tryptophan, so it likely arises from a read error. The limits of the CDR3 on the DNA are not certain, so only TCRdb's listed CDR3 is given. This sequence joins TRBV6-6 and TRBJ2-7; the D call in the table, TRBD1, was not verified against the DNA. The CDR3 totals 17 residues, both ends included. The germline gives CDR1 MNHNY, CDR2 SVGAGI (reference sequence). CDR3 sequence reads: CASSLKTGSTNGYTFGS.

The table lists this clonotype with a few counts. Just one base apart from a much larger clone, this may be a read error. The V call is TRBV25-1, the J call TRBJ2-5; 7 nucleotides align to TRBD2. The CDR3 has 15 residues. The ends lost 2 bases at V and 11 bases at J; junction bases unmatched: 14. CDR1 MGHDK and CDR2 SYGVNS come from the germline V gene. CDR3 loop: CASSEVERGNSEQYF. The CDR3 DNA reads TGTGCCAGCAGTGAAGTAGAGCGGGGAAACTCTGAGCAGTACTTC.

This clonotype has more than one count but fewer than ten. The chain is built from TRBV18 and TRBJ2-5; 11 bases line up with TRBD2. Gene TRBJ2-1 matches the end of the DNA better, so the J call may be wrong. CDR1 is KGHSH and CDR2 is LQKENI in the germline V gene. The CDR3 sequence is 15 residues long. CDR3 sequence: CASSAYSGGDNEQFF. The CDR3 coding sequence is TGTGCCAGCTCAGCCTATAGCGGGGGGGACAATGAGCAGTTCTTC.

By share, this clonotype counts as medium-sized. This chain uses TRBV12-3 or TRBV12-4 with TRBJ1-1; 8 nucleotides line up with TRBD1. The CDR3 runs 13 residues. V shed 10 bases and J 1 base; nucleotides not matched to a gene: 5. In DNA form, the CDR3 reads TGTGCCACCAGACAGGGGAAGAACACTGAAGCTTTCTTT. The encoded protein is CATRQGKNTEAFF.

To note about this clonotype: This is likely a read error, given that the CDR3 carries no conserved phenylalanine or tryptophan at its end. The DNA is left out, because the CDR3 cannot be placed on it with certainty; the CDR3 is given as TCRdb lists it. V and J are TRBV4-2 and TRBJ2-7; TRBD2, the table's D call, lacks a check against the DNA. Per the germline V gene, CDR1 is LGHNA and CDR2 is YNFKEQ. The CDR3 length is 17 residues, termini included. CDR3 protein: CASSQAGRSNYGYTFGS.

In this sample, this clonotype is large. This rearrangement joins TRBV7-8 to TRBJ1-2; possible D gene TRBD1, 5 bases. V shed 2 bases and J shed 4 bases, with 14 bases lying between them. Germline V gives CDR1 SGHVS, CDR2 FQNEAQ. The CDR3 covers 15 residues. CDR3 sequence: CASSLFQGPSYGYTF. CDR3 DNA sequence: TGTGCCAGCAGCTTATTCCAGGGTCCGAGCTATGGCTACACCTTC.

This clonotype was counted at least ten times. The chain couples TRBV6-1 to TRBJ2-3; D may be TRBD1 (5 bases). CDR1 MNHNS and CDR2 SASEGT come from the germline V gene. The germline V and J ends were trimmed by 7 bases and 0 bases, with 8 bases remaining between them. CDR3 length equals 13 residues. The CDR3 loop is CASKTASTDTQYF. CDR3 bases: TGTGCCAGCAAGACAGCTAGCACAGATACGCAGTATTTT.

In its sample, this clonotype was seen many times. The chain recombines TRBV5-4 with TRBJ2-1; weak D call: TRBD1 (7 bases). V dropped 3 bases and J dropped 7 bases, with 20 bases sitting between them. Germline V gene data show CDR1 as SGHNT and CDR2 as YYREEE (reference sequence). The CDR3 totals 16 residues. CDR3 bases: TGTGCCAGCAGCTCGCCGACGACAGGGACTCAAAATGAGCAGTTCTTC. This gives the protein CASSSPTTGTQNEQFF.